The present entry profiles one TCR beta chain with its context. Which antigen it targets is not known. Per-base qualities were not stored, and no clone one base away is much larger. The CDR3 starts with the cysteine, ends with the phenylalanine, and has 16 residues. Solely the CDR3 DNA is kept, with 48 bases framed from the first base. The junction shows trimming of 5 bases on V and 4 bases on J, and the gene matches do not reach 11 bases of it. CDR1 is given as SGHRS and CDR2 as YFSETQ, both from the germline V gene. The data stem from a study of blood T cell repertoires in COVID-19 (dated by TCRdb to the early 2020s). Describing the broader study: Samples from collaborators originated in the United States, Italy and Spain and spanned both the acute and convalescent phases of COVID-19. The prospective study material was composed of cDNA or gDNA derived from T cells, B-cell-depleted T cells, or PBMCs. Deeply sampled blood TCRbeta repertoires from subjects exposed to, actively infected with, or recovered from COVID-19 were included in the dataset. A freely available public database, intended as a resource for researchers studying the immune response to SARS-CoV-2, is where the repertoires were released. The samples were drawn from the first 160 participants of the ongoing ImmuneRACE study and from over 950 subjects provided by 6 global collaborators. The sample metadata nearly always contained a de-identified subject ID, COVID-19 status, age in years and sex. Where HLA class I and class II types were available, the types were taken from metadata supplied by the sample provider, not from assay-based typing. Beyond this particular receptor, the publication reports: The amount of clinical and demographic metadata varied by source and participant and was provided uncurated.

The immunoSEQ Assay, a bias-controlled multiplex PCR, was used to amplify TCRbeta CDR3 regions from genomic DNA. In the authors' own workflow: Nucleated cell counts per sample were estimated from amplification of reference gene primers within the assay. To quantify the absolute abundance of each unique TCRbeta CDR3 rearrangement, sequence reads were collapsed and filtered. For each sample, productive Simpson clonality was calculated as the square root of Simpson's diversity index across productive rearrangements. The source is immuneACCESS, and TCRdb retained only in-frame sequences with V and J called. Part of the clones is not carried over; for the studies checked, unresolved V genes explain less than half of this, and the remainder is unexplained. V, J and clone size are those of that table, while D and trimming were read from the DNA. The sample profile shows under 250,000 clones; about 85% of them were found once. Roughly 7.9% of the sample lies in the top ten.

Whole blood was collected in K2EDTA tubes by collaborating institutions according to the institutions' own protocols. For TCRbeta analysis, collaborator samples were shipped as frozen whole blood, as isolated PBMCs, or as DNA extracted from either sample type. Sequencing was performed on peripheral blood. The chain was built from TRBV5-1 and TRBJ2-5, with TRBD1 identical over 10 junction bases. This sequence was found in a woman over 75 with acute or convalescent COVID-19. The sequenced DNA is TGCGCCAGCAGTTATCACCGACAGGGGGCTGGAGAGACCCAGTACTTC. Its amino acids are CASSYHRQGAGETQYF.